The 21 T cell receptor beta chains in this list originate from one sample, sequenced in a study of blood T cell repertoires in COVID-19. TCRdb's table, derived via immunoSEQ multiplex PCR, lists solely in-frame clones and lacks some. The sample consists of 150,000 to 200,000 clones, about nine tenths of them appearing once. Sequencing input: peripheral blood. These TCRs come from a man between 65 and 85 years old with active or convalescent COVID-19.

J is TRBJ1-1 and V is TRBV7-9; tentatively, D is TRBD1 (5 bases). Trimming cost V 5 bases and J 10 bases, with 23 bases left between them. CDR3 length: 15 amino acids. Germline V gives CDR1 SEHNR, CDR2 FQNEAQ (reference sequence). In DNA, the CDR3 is TGTGCCAGCAGCGGGGCAGGGAAAAGGGGTGGTGGAGCTTTCTTT. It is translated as CASSGAGKRGGGAFF. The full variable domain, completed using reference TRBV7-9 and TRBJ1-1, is DTGVSQNPRHKITKRGQNVTFRCDPISEHNRLYWYRQTLGQGPEFLTYFQNEAQLEKSRLLSDRFSAERPKGSFSTLEIQRTEQGDSAMYLCASSGAGKRGGGAFFGQGTRLTVV.

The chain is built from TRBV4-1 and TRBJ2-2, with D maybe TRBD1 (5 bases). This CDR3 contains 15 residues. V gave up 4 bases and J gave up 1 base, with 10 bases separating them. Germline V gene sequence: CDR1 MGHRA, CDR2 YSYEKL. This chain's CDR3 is CASSLQTENTGELFF. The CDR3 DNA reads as TGCGCCAGCAGCCTCCAGACAGAGAACACCGGGGAGCTGTTTTTT.

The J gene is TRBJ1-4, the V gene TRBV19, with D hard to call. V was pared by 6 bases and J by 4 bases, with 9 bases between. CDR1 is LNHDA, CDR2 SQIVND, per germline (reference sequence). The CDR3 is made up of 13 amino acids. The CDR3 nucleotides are TGTGCCAGTAGGGGCCGGAATAATGAAAAACTGTTTTTT. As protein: CASRGRNNEKLFF. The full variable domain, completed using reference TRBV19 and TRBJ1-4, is DGGITQSPKYLFRKEGQNVTLSCEQNLNHDAMYWYRQDPGQGLRLIYYSQIVNDFQKGDIAEGYSVSREKKESFPLTVTSAQKNPTAFYLCASRGRNNEKLFFGSGTQLSVL.

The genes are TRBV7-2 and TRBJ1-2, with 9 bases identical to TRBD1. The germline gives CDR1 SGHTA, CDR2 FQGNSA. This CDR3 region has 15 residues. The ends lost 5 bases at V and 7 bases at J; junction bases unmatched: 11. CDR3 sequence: CASSGRTGTGPGYTF. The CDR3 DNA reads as TGTGCCAGCAGCGGCAGAACCGGGACAGGGCCTGGCTACACCTTC.

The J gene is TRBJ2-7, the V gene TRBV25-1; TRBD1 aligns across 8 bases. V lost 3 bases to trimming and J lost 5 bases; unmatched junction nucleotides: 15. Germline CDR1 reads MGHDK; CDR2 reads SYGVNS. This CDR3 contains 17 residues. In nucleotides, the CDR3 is TGTGCCAGCAGTGACTTTCTCTCCCCGGCAGGGGGCGACGAGCAGTACTTC. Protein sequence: CASSDFLSPAGGDEQYF.

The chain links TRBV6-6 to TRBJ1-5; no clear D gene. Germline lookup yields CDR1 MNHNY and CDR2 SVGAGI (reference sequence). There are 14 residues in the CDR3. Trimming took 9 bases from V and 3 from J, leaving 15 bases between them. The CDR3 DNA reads TGTGCCAGTAAGAGGGAGAGAGTCAATCAGCCCCAGCATTTT. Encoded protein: CASKRERVNQPQHF.

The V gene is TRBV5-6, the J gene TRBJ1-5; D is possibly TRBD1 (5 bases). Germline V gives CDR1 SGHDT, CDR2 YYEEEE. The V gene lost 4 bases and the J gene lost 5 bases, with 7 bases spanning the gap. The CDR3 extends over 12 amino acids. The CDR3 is CASSRRDQPQHF. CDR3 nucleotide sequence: TGTGCCAGCAGCCGCAGGGATCAGCCCCAGCATTTT.

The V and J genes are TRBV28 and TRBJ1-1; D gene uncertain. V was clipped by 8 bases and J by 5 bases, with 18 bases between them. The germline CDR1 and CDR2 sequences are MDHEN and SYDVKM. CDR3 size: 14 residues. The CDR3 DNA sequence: TGTGCCAGCCAATCGGGAGGGATAAGAACTGAAGCTTTCTTT. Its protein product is CASQSGGIRTEAFF.

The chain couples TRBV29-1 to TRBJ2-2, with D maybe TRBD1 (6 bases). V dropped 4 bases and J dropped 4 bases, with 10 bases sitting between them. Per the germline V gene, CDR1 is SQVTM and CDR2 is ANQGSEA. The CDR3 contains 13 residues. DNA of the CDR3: TGCAGCGTTGGTGGGGGCGGCACCGGGGAGCTGTTTTTT. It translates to CSVGGGGTGELFF.

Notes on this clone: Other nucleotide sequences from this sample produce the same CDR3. In DNA, the CDR3 is TGCGCCAGCAGTTTTTCCGGGGATCGCACAGATACGCAGTATTTT. This codes for CASSFSGDRTDTQYF. This chain uses TRBV5-1 with TRBJ2-3; D is perhaps TRBD2 (5 bases). The CDR3 spans 15 residues. Germline V lookup: CDR1 SGHRS, CDR2 YFSETQ. The V gene lost 5 bases and the J gene lost 1 base, with 14 bases spanning the gap.

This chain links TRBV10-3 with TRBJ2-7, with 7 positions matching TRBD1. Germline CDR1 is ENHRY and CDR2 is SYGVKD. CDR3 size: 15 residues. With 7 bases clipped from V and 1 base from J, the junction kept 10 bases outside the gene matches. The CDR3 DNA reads TGTGCCATCACTGTCCAGGGGGTAGGTTCCTACGAGCAGTACTTC. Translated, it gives CAITVQGVGSYEQYF.

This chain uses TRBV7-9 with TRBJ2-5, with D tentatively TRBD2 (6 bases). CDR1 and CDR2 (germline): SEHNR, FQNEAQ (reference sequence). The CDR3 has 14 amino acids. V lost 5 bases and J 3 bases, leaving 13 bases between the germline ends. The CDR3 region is CASSAGTHEETQYF. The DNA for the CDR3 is TGTGCCAGCAGCGCAGGGACTCACGAAGAGACCCAGTACTTC.

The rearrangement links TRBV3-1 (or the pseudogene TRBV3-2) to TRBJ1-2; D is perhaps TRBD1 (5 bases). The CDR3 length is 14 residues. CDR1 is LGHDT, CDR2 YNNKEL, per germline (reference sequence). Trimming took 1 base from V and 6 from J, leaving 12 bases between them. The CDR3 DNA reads TGTGCCAGCAGCCAAGGTAGGGGATCGGATGGCTACACCTTC. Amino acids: CASSQGRGSDGYTF.

This CDR3 reads CASSVLPFGTGGDEQYF. Here the CDR3 DNA reads TGTGCCAGCAGTGTTCTTCCGTTTGGGACAGGGGGCGACGAGCAGTACTTC. The chain joins TRBV2 to TRBJ2-7, with 12 bases fitting TRBD1. Germline CDR1 SNHLY, CDR2 FYNNEI. After removal of 4 bases from V and 5 bases from J, the junction contained 12 bases not matched to a gene. CDR3 length equals 17 residues.

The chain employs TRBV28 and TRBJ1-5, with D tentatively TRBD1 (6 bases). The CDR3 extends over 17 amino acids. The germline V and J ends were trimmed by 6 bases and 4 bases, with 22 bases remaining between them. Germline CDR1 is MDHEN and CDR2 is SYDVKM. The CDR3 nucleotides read TGTGCCAGCAGACTAATCCACAGGGTTCCCCGTAATCAGCCCCAGCATTTT. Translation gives CASRLIHRVPRNQPQHF.

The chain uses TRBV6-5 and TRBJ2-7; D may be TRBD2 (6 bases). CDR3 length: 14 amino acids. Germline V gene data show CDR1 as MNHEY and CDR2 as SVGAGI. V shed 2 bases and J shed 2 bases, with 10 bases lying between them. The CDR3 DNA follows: TGTGCCAGCAGTTACGCGGGGTTCCCCTACGAGCAGTACTTC. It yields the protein CASSYAGFPYEQYF.

DNA of the CDR3: TGCGCCAGCAGCATAGGACAGGGGATGAACACTGAAGCTTTCTTT. Protein product: CASSIGQGMNTEAFF. The chain has TRBV5-1 and TRBJ1-1; 9 bases match TRBD1. This CDR3 comprises 15 residues. In germline, CDR1 is SGHRS, CDR2 YFSETQ. The V and J ends lost 4 bases and 0 bases, in that order; junction bases with no gene match: 4.

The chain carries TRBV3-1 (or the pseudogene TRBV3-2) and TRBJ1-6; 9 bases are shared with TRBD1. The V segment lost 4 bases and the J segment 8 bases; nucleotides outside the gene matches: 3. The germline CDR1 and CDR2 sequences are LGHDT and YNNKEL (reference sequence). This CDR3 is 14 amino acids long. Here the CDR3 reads CASSLRQGDSPLHF. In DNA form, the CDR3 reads TGTGCCAGCAGCCTCCGACAGGGGGATTCACCCCTCCACTTT.

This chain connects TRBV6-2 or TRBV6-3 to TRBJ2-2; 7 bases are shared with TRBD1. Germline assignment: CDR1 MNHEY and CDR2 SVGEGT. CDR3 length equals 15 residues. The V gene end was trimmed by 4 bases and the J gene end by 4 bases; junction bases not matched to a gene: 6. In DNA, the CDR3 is TGTGCCAGCAGTTCCAGGGGGTATGGCACCGGGGAGCTGTTTTTT. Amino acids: CASSSRGYGTGELFF.

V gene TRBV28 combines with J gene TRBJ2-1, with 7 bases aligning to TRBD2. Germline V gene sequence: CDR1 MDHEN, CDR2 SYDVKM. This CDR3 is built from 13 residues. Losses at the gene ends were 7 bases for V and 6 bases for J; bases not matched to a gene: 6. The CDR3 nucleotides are TGTGCCAGCACGCGGGACTACGTCAATGAGCAGTTCTTC. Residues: CASTRDYVNEQFF.

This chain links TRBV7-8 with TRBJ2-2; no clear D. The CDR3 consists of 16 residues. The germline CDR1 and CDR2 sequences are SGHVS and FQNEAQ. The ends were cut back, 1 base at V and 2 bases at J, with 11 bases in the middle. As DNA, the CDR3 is TGTGCCAGCAGCTTAGAGGTGGGCAGAAACACCGGGGAGCTGTTTTTT. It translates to CASSLEVGRNTGELFF.